The present entry profiles one TCR beta chain with its context. Some clones are missing from TCRdb's copy, which holds only in-frame ones; the method was immunoSEQ multiplex PCR. Of 150,000 or so clones listed, over 75% were seen once; the top ten hold roughly 7%. This entry comes from a study of blood T cell repertoires in COVID-19. The V and J ends lost 3 bases and 2 bases, in that order; junction bases with no gene match: 7. The CDR3 length is 17 residues. Germline V gene data show CDR1 as SGDLS and CDR2 as YYNGEE. Specimen: PBMCs or T cells enriched from blood (not recorded which). The chain carries TRBV9 and TRBJ2-6, with 8 bases lining up with TRBD2. This TCR was sampled from a woman aged 50 to 65 who had recovered from COVID-19. CDR3 protein: CASSAQPGGAGANVLTF. As DNA, the CDR3 is TGTGCCAGCAGCGCACAGCCCGGGGGGGCTGGGGCCAACGTCCTGACTTTC. The full variable domain, in which reference TRBV9 and TRBJ2-6 provide the parts outside the CDR3, is DSGVTQTPKHLITATGQRVTLRCSPRSGDLSVYWYQQSLDQGLQFLIQYYNGEERAKGNILERFSAQQFPDLHSELNLSSLELGDSALYFCASSAQPGGAGANVLTFGAGSRLTVL.